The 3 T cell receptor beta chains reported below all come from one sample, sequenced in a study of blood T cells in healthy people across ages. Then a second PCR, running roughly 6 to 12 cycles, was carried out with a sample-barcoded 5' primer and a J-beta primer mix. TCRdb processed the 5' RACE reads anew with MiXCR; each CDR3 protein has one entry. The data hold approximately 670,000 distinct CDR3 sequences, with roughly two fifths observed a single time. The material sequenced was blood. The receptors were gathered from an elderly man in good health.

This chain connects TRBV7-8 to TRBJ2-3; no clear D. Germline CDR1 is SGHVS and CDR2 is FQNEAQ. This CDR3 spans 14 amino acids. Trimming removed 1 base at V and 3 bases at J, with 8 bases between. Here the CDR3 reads CASSLVDYTDTQYF. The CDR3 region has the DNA TGTGCCAGCAGCTTAGTTGATTATACAGATACGCAGTATTTT.

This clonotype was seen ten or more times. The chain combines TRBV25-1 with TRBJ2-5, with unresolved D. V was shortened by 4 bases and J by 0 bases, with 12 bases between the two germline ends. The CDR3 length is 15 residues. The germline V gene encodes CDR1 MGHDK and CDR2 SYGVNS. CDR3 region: CASSVGRRYQETQYF. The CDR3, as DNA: TGTGCCAGCAGTGTGGGCCGTCGGTACCAAGAGACCCAGTACTTC.

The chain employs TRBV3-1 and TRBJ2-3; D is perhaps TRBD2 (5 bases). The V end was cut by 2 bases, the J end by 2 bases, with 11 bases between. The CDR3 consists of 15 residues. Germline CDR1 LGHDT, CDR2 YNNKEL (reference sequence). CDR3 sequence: CASSQPSGNTDTQYF. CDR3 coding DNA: TGTGCCAGCAGCCAACCATCCGGGAACACAGATACGCAGTATTTT.